The 11 T cell receptor beta chains below were found in one sample sequenced in a study of blood T cell repertoires in COVID-19. This table comes from immunoSEQ multiplex PCR, and its TCRdb copy is limited to in-frame clones, with some not included. The sample lists approximately 170,000 clones; around 83% were seen once. Specimen: peripheral blood. The receptors here all came from an older woman with COVID-19, enrolled during active disease.

A single count supports this clone. The chain recombines TRBV15 with TRBJ2-6; 7 bases are a match to TRBD2. The CDR3 covers 16 residues. Germline V gene lookup returns CDR1 LNHNV and CDR2 YYDKDF (reference sequence). V shed 2 bases, J shed 2 bases, and the junction held 3 bases outside the gene matches. The CDR3 protein is CATSRPAGAGANVLTF. CDR3 nucleotides: TGTGCCACCAGCAGACCGGCGGGGGCTGGGGCCAACGTCCTGACTTTC. The full variable domain, with the rest looked up from reference TRBV15 and TRBJ2-6, is DAMVIQNPRYQVTQFGKPVTLSCSQTLNHNVMYWYQQKSSQAPKLLFHYYDKDFNNEADTPDNFQSRRPNTSFCFLDIRSPGLGDTAMYLCATSRPAGAGANVLTFGAGSRLTVL.

This chain links TRBV5-6 with TRBJ2-2, with D possibly matching TRBD2 (5 bases). The V gene's germline CDR1 is SGHDT and CDR2 YYEEEE. The germline V and J ends were trimmed by 3 bases and 1 base, with 10 bases remaining between them. CDR3 length equals 15 residues. In DNA, the CDR3 is TGTGCCAGCAGCTCGGGAACTAGGAACACCGGGGAGCTGTTTTTT. Encoded protein: CASSSGTRNTGELFF. Filled out from reference TRBV5-6 and TRBJ2-2, the complete variable domain reads DAGVTQSPTHLIKTRGQQVTLRCSPKSGHDTVSWYQQALGQGPQFIFQYYEEEERQRGNFPDRFSGHQFPNYSSELNVNALLLGDSALYLCASSSGTRNTGELFFGEGSRLTVL.

The rearrangement joins TRBV7-7 to TRBJ2-1; TRBD2 matches at 7 bases. The germline CDR1 and CDR2 sequences are SSHAT and FNYEAQ (reference sequence). V shed 1 base and J 4 bases; nucleotides not matched to a gene: 10. The CDR3 extends over 17 amino acids. The CDR3 loop is CASSLGGSGSNYNEQFF. The CDR3 DNA reads as TGTGCCAGCAGCTTAGGTGGTAGCGGGTCTAATTACAATGAGCAGTTCTTC.

The CDR3: CASSPRNQPQHF. In DNA, the CDR3 is TGTGCCAGTAGTCCTCGGAATCAGCCCCAGCATTTT. The chain uses TRBV19 and TRBJ1-5, with D unclear. Trimming removed 5 bases at V and 4 bases at J, with 6 bases between. The CDR3 is made up of 12 amino acids. CDR1 and CDR2 (germline): LNHDA, SQIVND (reference sequence).

The CDR3 DNA reads as TGTGCCAGCACCTACGGCCAGGTTAATGAAAAACTGTTTTTT. Amino acids: CASTYGQVNEKLFF. The chain uses TRBV28 and TRBJ1-4; D gene unclear. The germline V gene encodes CDR1 MDHEN and CDR2 SYDVKM. V was shortened by 7 bases and J by 4 bases, with 13 bases between the two germline ends. The CDR3 is 14 amino acids.

The table lists this clone with a count of one. The chain recombines TRBV9 with TRBJ2-2, with D unclear. The germline gives CDR1 SGDLS, CDR2 YYNGEE. The CDR3 loop spans 16 amino acids. Trimming left V 3 bases short and J 2 bases short, with 14 bases between. This chain's CDR3 is CASSERSSSNTGELFF. The CDR3 DNA is TGTGCCAGCAGCGAACGCTCCTCAAGCAACACCGGGGAGCTGTTTTTT.

Here the CDR3 reads CASKRTGEGYEQYF. DNA of the CDR3: TGTGCCAGCAAGAGGACAGGGGAGGGGTACGAGCAGTACTTC. The chain couples TRBV6-5 to TRBJ2-7; 9 nucleotides match TRBD1. The CDR3 runs 14 residues. Germline V gives CDR1 MNHEY, CDR2 SVGAGI. Trimming took 7 bases from V and 4 from J; bases not matched to a gene: 8.

V is TRBV24-1 and J is TRBJ2-7; 8 bases align to TRBD1. J lost 6 bases, V lost 4 bases, and 10 bases had no gene match. This CDR3 is built from 15 residues. CDR1 and CDR2 (germline): KGHDR, SFDVKD. CDR3 region: CATSDHRTGQVEQYF. DNA of the CDR3: TGTGCCACCAGTGACCATCGGACAGGGCAGGTCGAGCAGTACTTC.

This clone was observed once. The rearrangement joins TRBV19 to TRBJ1-1, with D hard to call. Germline V CDR1 and CDR2: LNHDA, SQIVND (reference sequence). CDR3 length equals 15 residues. The ends were cut back, 6 bases at V and 7 bases at J, with 21 bases in the middle. The CDR3 protein is CASSASTLGSGEAFF. DNA for the CDR3: TGTGCCAGTAGCGCCAGCACTCTAGGGAGTGGTGAAGCTTTCTTT.

The chain recombines TRBV28 with TRBJ1-3; D is uncertain. Trimming cost V 7 bases and J 2 bases, with 9 bases left between them. This CDR3 spans 13 amino acids. Germline V lookup: CDR1 MDHEN, CDR2 SYDVKM. As DNA, the CDR3 is TGTGCCAGCATCAGGTTGGCTGGAAACACCATATATTTT. It codes for CASIRLAGNTIYF.

This chain joins TRBV20-1 and TRBJ2-5; no definite D call. V dropped 0 bases and J dropped 4 bases, with 3 bases sitting between them. CDR1 and CDR2 (germline): DFQATT, SNEGSKA (reference sequence). The CDR3 totals 11 residues. DNA of the CDR3: TGCAGTGCTAGAGATCGAGAGACCCAGTACTTC. Its protein is CSARDRETQYF.